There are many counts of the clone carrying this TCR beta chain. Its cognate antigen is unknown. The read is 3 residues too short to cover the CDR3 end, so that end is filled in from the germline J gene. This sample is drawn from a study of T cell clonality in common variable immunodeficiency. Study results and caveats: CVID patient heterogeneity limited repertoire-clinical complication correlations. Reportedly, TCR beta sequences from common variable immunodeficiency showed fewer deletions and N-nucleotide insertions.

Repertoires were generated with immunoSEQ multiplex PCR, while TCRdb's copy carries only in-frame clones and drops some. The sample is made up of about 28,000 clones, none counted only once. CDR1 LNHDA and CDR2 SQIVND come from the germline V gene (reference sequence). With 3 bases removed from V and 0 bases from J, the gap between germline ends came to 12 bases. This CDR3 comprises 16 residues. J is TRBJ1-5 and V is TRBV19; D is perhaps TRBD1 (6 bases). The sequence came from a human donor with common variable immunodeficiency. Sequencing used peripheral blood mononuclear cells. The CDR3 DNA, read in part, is TGTGCCAGTAGTATGTCCAAGGGACATAGCAATCAGCCC. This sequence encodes CASSMSKGHSNQP. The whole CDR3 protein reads CASSMSKGHSNQPQHF.